This entry describes one T cell receptor (beta chain). The PCR ran on 60 Vbeta and 13 Jbeta primers. Using immunoSEQ multiplex PCR, the repertoire was profiled, and TCRdb retains in-frame clones only, with some absent. This table has about 170,000 clones, over 70% appearing once. This specimen comes from a study of cytomegalovirus exposure and HLA in healthy donors. With 0 bases removed from V and 7 bases from J, the gap between germline ends came to 7 bases. The V gene's germline CDR1 is LGHNA and CDR2 YSLEER. This CDR3 comprises 12 residues. The TCR was taken from a boy younger than 10 in good health and CMV-seronegative. Sequenced: PBMCs. The rearrangement uses TRBV4-3 and TRBJ2-7, with D uncertain. This CDR3 is CASSQENGEQYF. CDR3 DNA sequence: TGCGCCAGCAGCCAAGAGAACGGTGAGCAGTACTTC.